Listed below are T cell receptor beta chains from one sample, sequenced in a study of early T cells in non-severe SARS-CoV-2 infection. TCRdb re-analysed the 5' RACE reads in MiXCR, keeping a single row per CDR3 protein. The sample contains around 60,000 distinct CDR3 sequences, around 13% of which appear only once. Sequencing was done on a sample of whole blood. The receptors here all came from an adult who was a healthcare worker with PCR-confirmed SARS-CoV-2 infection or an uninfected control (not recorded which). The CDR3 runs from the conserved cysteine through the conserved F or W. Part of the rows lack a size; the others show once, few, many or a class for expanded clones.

CDR3 protein: CASTWTGLAGGIEQFF; J gene: TRBJ2-1; clone size: many; V gene: TRBV28
CDR3 protein: CSVDKVRETQYF; J gene: TRBJ2-5; clone size: .; V gene: TRBV29-1
CDR3 protein: CASSSRQGAGSSYNEQFF; J gene: TRBJ2-1; clone size: .; V gene: TRBV7-8
CDR3 protein: CSANRAWDTEAFF; J gene: TRBJ1-1; clone size: many; V gene: TRBV20-1
CDR3 protein: CASSPLGARSNTGELFF; J gene: TRBJ2-2; clone size: .; V gene: TRBV18
CDR3 protein: CASSLFPGGENTIYF; J gene: TRBJ1-3; clone size: few; V gene: TRBV7-6
CDR3 protein: CASSLGQEYEQYF; J gene: TRBJ2-7; clone size: .; V gene: TRBV28
CDR3 protein: CASSPRRLTQYF; J gene: TRBJ2-3; clone size: many; V gene: TRBV11-2
CDR3 protein: CASTSGDTSTDTQYF; J gene: TRBJ2-3; clone size: .; V gene: TRBV5-1
CDR3 protein: CASNQDTVRGEKLFF; J gene: TRBJ1-4; clone size: .; V gene: TRBV3-1
CDR3 protein: CASSPGGRGGPDTQYF; J gene: TRBJ2-3; clone size: few; V gene: TRBV12-3/TRBV12-4
CDR3 protein: CASSMAYRGGTDTQYF; J gene: TRBJ2-3; clone size: many; V gene: TRBV19
CDR3 protein: CASSLVSFQGAETQYF; J gene: TRBJ2-5; clone size: .; V gene: TRBV7-2
CDR3 protein: CASSLVRRNLGTEAFF; J gene: TRBJ1-1; clone size: .; V gene: TRBV27
CDR3 protein: CSALTSGVSTDTQYF; J gene: TRBJ2-3; clone size: many; V gene: TRBV20-1
CDR3 protein: CASILRTGQRNTEAFF; J gene: TRBJ1-1; clone size: few; V gene: TRBV19
CDR3 protein: CASSRPGTPPFYGYTF; J gene: TRBJ1-2; clone size: many; V gene: TRBV7-9
CDR3 protein: CASSESQGKTYEQYF; J gene: TRBJ2-7; clone size: many; V gene: TRBV10-2
CDR3 protein: CASSFGGQEKLFF; J gene: TRBJ1-4; clone size: many; V gene: TRBV12-3/TRBV12-4
CDR3 protein: CASSYWAGTSGDTIYF; J gene: TRBJ1-3; clone size: .; V gene: TRBV6-5
CDR3 protein: CASRPQGVRNQPQHF; J gene: TRBJ1-5; clone size: .; V gene: TRBV6-2/TRBV6-3
CDR3 protein: CASSSKGHRNTEAFF; J gene: TRBJ1-1; clone size: .; V gene: TRBV7-8
CDR3 protein: CASSVVSQPLNEQFF; J gene: TRBJ2-1; clone size: few; V gene: TRBV28
CDR3 protein: CSHSTGLSTEAFF; J gene: TRBJ1-1; clone size: few; V gene: TRBV20-1
CDR3 protein: CASSRDGTGDQPQHF; J gene: TRBJ1-5; clone size: many; V gene: TRBV5-1
CDR3 protein: CASSLDSFQETQYF; J gene: TRBJ2-5; clone size: few; V gene: TRBV7-9
CDR3 protein: CASSLAGQGYGYTF; J gene: TRBJ1-2; clone size: many; V gene: TRBV7-2
CDR3 protein: CASSLGADSPLHF; J gene: TRBJ1-6; clone size: .; V gene: TRBV12-3/TRBV12-4
CDR3 protein: CASSSRLLNTEAFF; J gene: TRBJ1-1; clone size: .; V gene: TRBV7-9
CDR3 protein: CASSYGDSTNEKLFF; J gene: TRBJ1-4; clone size: many; V gene: TRBV7-2
CDR3 protein: CASSFYDRSTGELFF; J gene: TRBJ2-2; clone size: .; V gene: TRBV7-2
CDR3 protein: CASKRSYEQYF; J gene: TRBJ2-7; clone size: .; V gene: TRBV2
CDR3 protein: CSARDGQGTWDEQFF; J gene: TRBJ2-1; clone size: .; V gene: TRBV20-1
CDR3 protein: CSARGGLNYGYTF; J gene: TRBJ1-2; clone size: many; V gene: TRBV20-1
CDR3 protein: CSATREGPSNEQFF; J gene: TRBJ2-1; clone size: many; V gene: TRBV20-1
CDR3 protein: CSARGTGDTEAFF; J gene: TRBJ1-1; clone size: .; V gene: TRBV20-1
CDR3 protein: CASSLVGVSVEQFF; J gene: TRBJ2-1; clone size: few; V gene: TRBV11-2